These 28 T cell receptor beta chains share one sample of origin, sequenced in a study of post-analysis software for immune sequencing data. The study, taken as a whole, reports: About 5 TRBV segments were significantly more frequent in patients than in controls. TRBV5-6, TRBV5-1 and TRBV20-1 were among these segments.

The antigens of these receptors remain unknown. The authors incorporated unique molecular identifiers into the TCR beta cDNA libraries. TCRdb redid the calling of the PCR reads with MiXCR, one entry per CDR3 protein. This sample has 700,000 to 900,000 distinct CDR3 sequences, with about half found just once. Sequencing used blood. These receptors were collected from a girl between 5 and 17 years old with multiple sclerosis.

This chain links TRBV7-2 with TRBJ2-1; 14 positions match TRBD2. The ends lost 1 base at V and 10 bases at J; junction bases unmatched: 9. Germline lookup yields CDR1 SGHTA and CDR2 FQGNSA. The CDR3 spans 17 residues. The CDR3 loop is CASSLGGTSGRSGEQFF. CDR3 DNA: TGTGCCAGCAGCTTAGGTGGGACTAGCGGGAGAAGTGGCGAGCAGTTCTTC.

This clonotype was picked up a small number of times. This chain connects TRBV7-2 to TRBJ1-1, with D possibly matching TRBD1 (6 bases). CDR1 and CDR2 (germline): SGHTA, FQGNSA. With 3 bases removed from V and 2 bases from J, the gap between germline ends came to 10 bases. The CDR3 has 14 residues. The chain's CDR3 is CASSFKGGNTEAFF. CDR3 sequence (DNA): TGTGCCAGCAGCTTTAAGGGGGGAAACACTGAAGCTTTCTTT. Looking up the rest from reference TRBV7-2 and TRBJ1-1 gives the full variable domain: GAGVSQSPSNKVTEKGKDVELRCDPISGHTALYWYRQSLGQGLEFLIYFQGNSAPDKSGLPSDRFSAERTGGSVSTLTIQRTQQEDSAVYLCASSFKGGNTEAFFGQGTRLTVV.

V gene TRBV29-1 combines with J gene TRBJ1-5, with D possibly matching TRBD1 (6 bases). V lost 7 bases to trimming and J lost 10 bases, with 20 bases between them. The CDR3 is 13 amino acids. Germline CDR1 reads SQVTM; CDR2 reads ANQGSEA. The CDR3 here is CSGAWGSGGPQHF. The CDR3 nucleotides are TGCAGCGGGGCATGGGGGAGCGGGGGCCCCCAGCATTTT. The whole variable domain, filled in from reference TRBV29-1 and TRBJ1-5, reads SAVISQKPSRDICQRGTSLTIQCQVDSQVTMMFWYRQQPGQSLTLIATANQGSEATYESGFVIDKFPISRPNLTFSTLTVSNMSPEDSSIYLCSGAWGSGGPQHFGDGTRLSIL.

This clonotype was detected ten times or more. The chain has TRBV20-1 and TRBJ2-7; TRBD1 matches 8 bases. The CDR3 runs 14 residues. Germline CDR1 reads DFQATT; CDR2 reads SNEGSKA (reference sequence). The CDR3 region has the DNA TGCAGCTCCCGGGTCCATGACAGGGGCAACGAGCAGTACTTC. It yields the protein CSSRVHDRGNEQYF.

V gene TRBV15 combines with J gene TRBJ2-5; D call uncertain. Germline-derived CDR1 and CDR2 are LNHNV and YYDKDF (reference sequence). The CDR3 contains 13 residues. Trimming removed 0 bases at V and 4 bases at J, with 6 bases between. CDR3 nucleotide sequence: TGTGCCACCAGCAGAGATAGAGCAGAGACCCAGTACTTC. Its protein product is CATSRDRAETQYF. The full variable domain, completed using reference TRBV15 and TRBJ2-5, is DAMVIQNPRYQVTQFGKPVTLSCSQTLNHNVMYWYQQKSSQAPKLLFHYYDKDFNNEADTPDNFQSRRPNTSFCFLDIRSPGLGDTAMYLCATSRDRAETQYFGPGTRLLVL.

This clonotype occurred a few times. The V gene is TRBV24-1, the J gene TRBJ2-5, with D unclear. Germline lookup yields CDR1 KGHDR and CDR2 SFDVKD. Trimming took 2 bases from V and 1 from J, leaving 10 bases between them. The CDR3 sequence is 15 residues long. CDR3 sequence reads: CATSDCGLPQETQYF. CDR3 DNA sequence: TGTGCCACCAGTGATTGTGGTCTTCCCCAAGAGACCCAGTACTTC.

Here the CDR3 reads CASSVGGRARDTQYF. The CDR3 bases are TGTGCCAGCAGCGTAGGCGGGAGGGCCAGGGATACGCAGTATTTT. This rearrangement joins TRBV9 to TRBJ2-3; 9 nucleotides match TRBD2. V gave up 0 bases and J gave up 6 bases; unmatched junction bases: 5. This CDR3 is built from 15 residues. The germline V gene has CDR1 SGDLS and CDR2 YYNGEE.

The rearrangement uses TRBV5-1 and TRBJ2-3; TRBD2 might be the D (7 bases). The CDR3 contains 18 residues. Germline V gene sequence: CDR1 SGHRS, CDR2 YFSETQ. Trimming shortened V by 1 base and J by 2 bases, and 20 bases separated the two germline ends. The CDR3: CASSLRGGGESLTDTQYF. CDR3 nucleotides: TGCGCCAGCAGCTTGAGGGGGGGTGGCGAGAGCCTCACAGATACGCAGTATTTT.

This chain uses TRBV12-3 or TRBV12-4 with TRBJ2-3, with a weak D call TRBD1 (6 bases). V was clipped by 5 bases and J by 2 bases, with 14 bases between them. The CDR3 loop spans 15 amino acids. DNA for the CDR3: TGTGCCAGCAGTCCCCGACAGGTGAACACAGATACGCAGTATTTT. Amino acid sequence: CASSPRQVNTDTQYF.

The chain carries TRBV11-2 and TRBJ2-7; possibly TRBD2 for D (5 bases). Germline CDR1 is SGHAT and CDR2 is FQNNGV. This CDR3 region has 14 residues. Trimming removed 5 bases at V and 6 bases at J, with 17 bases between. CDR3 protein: CASSPGDMRAEQYF. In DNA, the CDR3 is TGTGCCAGCAGCCCCGGAGATATGCGGGCCGAGCAGTACTTC.

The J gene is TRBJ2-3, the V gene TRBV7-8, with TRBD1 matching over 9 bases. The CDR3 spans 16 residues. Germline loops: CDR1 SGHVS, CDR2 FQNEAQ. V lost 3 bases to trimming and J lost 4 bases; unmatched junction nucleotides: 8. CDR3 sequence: CASSLGRTGAADTQYF. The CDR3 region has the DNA TGTGCCAGCAGCTTGGGTAGGACAGGGGCAGCAGATACGCAGTATTTT.

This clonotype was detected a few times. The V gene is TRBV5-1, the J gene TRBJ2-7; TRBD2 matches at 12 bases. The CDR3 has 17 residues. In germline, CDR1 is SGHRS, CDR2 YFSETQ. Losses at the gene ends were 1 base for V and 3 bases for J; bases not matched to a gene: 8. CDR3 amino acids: CASSLLGLAGGIYEQYF. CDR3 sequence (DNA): TGCGCCAGCAGCTTGTTAGGGCTAGCGGGAGGGATCTACGAGCAGTACTTC.

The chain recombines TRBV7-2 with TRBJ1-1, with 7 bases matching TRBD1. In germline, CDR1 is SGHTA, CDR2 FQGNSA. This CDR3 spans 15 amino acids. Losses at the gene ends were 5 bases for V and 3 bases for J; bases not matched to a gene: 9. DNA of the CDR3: TGTGCCAGCAGCCTTAGTACAGGGGTGGACACTGAAGCTTTCTTT. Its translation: CASSLSTGVDTEAFF.

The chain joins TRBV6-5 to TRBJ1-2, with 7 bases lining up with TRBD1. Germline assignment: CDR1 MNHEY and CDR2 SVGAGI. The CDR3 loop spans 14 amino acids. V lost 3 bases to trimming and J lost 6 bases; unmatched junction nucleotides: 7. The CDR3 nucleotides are TGTGCCAGCAGTTATTTGGGGACAGTCCATGGCTACACCTTC. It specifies CASSYLGTVHGYTF.

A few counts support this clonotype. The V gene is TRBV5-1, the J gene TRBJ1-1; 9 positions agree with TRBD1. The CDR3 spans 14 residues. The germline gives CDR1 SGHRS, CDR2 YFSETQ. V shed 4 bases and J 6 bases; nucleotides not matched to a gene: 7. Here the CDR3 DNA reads TGCGCCAGCAGCCCTAAAACAGGGGGCTCTGAAGCTTTCTTT. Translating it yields CASSPKTGGSEAFF.

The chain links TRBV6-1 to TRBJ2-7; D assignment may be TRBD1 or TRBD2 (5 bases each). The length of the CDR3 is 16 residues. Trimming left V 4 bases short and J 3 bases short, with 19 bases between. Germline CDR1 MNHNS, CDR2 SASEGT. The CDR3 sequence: CASSVHQVGTSYEQYF. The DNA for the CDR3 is TGTGCCAGCAGTGTCCACCAGGTGGGGACGAGCTACGAGCAGTACTTC.

CDR3 sequence (DNA): TGCAGCGTTGAAAGTGTTGGTGGCGGGAGTAGCTATGAGCAGTTCTTC. The encoded protein is CSVESVGGGSSYEQFF. This chain uses TRBV29-1 with TRBJ2-1, with 7 nucleotides matching TRBD2. The CDR3 consists of 16 residues. J gave up 8 bases and V 2 bases, and 15 bases lay outside the gene matches. The germline V gene encodes CDR1 SQVTM and CDR2 ANQGSEA.

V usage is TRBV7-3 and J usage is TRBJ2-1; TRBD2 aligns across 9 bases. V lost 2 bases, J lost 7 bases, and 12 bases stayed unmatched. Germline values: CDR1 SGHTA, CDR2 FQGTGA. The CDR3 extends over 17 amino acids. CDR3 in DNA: TGTGCCAGCAGCTTACTGGGTACGGGACTAGCAGGAAATGAGCAGTTCTTC. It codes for CASSLLGTGLAGNEQFF.

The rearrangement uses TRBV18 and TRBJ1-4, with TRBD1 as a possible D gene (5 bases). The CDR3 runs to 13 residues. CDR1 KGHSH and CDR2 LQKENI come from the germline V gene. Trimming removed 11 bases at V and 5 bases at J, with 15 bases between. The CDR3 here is CAVRAGVNEKLFF. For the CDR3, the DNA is TGTGCCGTCAGGGCAGGCGTCAATGAAAAACTGTTTTTT.

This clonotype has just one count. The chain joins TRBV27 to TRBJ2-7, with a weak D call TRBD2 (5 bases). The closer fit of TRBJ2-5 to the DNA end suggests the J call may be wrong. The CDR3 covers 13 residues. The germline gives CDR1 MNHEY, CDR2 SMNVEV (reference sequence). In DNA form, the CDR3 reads TGTGCCAGCAGTTTCCGGGAATCAAAGACCCAGTACTTC. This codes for CASSFRESKTQYF.

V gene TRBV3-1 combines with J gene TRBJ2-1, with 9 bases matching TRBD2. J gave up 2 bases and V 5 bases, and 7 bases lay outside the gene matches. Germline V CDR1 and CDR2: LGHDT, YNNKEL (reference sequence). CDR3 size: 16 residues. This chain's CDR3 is CASSYDTSGPYNEQFF. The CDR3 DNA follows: TGTGCCAGCAGCTACGACACTAGCGGGCCCTACAATGAGCAGTTCTTC.

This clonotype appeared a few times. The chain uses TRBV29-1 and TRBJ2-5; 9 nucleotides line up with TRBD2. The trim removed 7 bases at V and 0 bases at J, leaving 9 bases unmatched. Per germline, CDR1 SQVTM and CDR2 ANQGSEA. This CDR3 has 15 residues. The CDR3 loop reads CSAGGTSTHQETQYF. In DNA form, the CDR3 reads TGCAGCGCAGGGGGGACTAGCACACACCAAGAGACCCAGTACTTC.

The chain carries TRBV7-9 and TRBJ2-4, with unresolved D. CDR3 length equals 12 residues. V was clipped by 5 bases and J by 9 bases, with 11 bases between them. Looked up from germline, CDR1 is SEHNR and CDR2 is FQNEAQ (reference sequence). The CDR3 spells CASSTPPGIQYF. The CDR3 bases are TGTGCCAGCAGCACACCACCGGGCATTCAGTACTTC.

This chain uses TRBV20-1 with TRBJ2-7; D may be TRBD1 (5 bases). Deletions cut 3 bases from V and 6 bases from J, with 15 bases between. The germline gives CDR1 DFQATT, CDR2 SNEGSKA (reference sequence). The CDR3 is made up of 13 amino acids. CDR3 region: CSARVGQGGEQYF. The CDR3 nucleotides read TGCAGTGCTAGGGTTGGGCAGGGTGGCGAGCAGTACTTC.

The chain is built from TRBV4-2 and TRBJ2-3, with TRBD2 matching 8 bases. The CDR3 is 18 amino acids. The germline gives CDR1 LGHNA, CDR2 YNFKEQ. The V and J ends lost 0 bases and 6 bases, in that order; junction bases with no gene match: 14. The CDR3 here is CASSQDSAGGLGGDTQYF. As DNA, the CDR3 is TGTGCCAGCAGCCAAGATTCGGCGGGAGGCCTCGGTGGCGATACGCAGTATTTT.

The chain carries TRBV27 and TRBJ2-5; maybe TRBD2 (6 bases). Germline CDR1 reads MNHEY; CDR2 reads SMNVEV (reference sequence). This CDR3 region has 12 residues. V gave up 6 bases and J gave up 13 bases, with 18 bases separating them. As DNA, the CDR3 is TGTGCCAGCAGCCTCGCCGGTGGCGGGACGTACTTC. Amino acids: CASSLAGGGTYF.

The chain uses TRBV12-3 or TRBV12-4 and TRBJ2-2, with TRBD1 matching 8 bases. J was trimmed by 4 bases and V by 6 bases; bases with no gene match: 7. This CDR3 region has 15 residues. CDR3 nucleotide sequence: TGTGCCAGCAGAGGACAGGGAAGTAGCACCGGGGAGCTGTTTTTT. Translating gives CASRGQGSSTGELFF.

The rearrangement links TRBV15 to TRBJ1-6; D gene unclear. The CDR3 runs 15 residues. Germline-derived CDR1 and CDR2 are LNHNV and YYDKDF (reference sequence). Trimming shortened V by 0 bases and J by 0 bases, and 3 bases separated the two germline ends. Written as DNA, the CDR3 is TGTGCCACCAGCAGAGATAGCTCCTATAATTCACCCCTCCACTTT. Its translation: CATSRDSSYNSPLHF.